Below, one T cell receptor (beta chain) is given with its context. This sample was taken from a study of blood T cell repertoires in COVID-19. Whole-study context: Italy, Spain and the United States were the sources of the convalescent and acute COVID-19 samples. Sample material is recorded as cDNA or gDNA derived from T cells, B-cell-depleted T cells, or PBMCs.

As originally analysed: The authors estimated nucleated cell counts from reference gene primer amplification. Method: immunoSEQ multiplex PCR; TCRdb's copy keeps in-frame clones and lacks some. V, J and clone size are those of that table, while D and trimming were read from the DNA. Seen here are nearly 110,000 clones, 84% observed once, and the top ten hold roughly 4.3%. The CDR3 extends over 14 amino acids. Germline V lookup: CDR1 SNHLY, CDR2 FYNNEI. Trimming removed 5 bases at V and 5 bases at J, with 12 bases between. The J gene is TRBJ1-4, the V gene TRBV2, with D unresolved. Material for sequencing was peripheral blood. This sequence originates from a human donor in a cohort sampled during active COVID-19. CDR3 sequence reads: CASSPSRRNEKLFF. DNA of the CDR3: TGTGCCAGCAGTCCTAGTAGGAGAAATGAAAAACTGTTTTTT.